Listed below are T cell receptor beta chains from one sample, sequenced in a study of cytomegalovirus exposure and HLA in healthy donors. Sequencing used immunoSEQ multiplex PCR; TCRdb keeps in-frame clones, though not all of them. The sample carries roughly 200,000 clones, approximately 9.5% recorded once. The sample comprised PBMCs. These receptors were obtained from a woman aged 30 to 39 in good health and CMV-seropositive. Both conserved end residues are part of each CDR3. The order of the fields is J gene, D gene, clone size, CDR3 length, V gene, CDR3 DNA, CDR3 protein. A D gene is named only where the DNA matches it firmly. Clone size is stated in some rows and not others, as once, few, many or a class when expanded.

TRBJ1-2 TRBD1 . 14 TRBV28 TGTGCCAGCAGGATGACAGGGGTTAGCTATGGCTACACCTTC CASRMTGVSYGYTF
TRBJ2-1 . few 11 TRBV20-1 TGCAGTGCTAGGTTATACAATGAGCAGTTCTTC CSARLYNEQFF
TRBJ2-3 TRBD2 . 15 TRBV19 TGTGCCAGTAGCGATTTAGCGGGAGGGCAAGATACGCAGTATTTT CASSDLAGGQDTQYF
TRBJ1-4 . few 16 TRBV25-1 TGTGCCAGCAGTGAAAAAGGGAGGGGATTTAATGAAAAACTGTTTTTT CASSEKGRGFNEKLFF
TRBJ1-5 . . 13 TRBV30 TGTGCCTGGAGTGTTATGCGAGATCAGCCCCAGCATTTT CAWSVMRDQPQHF
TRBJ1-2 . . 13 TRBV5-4 TGTGCCAGCAGCTTGGACGGGGACTATGGCTACACCTTC CASSLDGDYGYTF
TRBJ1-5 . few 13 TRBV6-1 TGTGCCAGCAGTGCTGTGAGCAATCAGCCCCAGCATTTT CASSAVSNQPQHF
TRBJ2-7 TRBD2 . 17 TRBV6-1 TGTGCCAGCAGTGATTGGACTAGCGGGAGGTTCTCCTACGAGCAGTACTTC CASSDWTSGRFSYEQYF
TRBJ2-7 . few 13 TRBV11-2 TGTGCCAGCAGCTTAGATCAAACCTACGAGCAGTACTTC CASSLDQTYEQYF
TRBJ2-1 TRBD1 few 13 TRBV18 TGTGCCAGCTCACACGACAGGGCAAATGAGCAGTTCTTC CASSHDRANEQFF
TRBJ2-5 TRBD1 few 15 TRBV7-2 TGTGCCAGCAGCTCTATAAGGGGGCAGGGAGAGACCCAGTACTTC CASSSIRGQGETQYF
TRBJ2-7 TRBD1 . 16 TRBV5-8 TGTGCCAGCAGCTTGGCCGACAGGGCAGGGTCCTACGAGCAGTACTTC CASSLADRAGSYEQYF
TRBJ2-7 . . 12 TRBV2 TGTGCCAGCCTTGCCAGGGTATACGAGCAGTACTTC CASLARVYEQYF
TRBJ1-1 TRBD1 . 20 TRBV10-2 TGCGCCAGCAGTGATGGACGTTACAGGGGGCCTGCTAAATGGGACACTGAAGCTTTCTTT CASSDGRYRGPAKWDTEAFF
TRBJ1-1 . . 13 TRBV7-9 TGTGCCAGCAGCCTTGACAGGAACACTGAAGCTTTCTTT CASSLDRNTEAFF
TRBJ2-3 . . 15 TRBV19 TGTGCCAGTAGTCCCGGGGAGGTAGTGACAGATACGCAGTATTTT CASSPGEVVTDTQYF
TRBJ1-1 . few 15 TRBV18 TGTGCCAGCTCACCACCATCAGTCATGAACACTGAAGCTTTCTTT CASSPPSVMNTEAFF
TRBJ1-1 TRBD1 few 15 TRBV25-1 TGTGCCAGCAGTTCGTCCCGGGACAGGCCATGGGAAGCTTTCTTT CASSSSRDRPWEAFF
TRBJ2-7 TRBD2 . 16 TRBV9 TGTGCCAGCAGCGTAGGCCCTAGCGGGAAGCTCTACGAGCAGTACTTC CASSVGPSGKLYEQYF
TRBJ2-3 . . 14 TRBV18 TGTGCCAGCTCACCCCACGGAGGAGCAGATACGCAGTATTTT CASSPHGGADTQYF
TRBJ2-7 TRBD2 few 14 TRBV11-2 TGTGCCAGCAGCTTAGTTGGGACTAGCTCCGAGCAGTACTTC CASSLVGTSSEQYF
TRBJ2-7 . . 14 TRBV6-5 TGTGCCAGCAGCCGCCGTCCTGACAGTTACGAGCAGTACTTC CASSRRPDSYEQYF
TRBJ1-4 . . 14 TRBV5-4 TGTGCCAGCAGCTTAGGGCAGGGAAATGAAAAACTGTTTTTT CASSLGQGNEKLFF
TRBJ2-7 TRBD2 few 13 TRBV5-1 TGCGCCAGCAGCTCCCCGGGACTAAGCGAGCAGTACTTC CASSSPGLSEQYF
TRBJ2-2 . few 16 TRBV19 TGTGCCAGTAGCAACCTGGGGGCAGGCTTCACCGGGGAGCTGTTTTTT CASSNLGAGFTGELFF
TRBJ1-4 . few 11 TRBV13 TGTGCCAGCAGCCGCCAGGGAAAACTGTTTTTT CASSRQGKLFF
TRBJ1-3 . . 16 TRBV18 TGTGCCAGCTCACCACCGGGCACCCGCTCTGGAAACACCATATATTTT CASSPPGTRSGNTIYF
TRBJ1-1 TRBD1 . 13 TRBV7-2 TGTGCCAGCAGCATTACAGGGGTCACTGAAGCTTTCTTT CASSITGVTEAFF
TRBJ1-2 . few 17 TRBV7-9 TGTGCCAGCAGCTTAAGGGTGGACCCGGGACTGACATGGAGCTACACCTTC CASSLRVDPGLTWSYTF
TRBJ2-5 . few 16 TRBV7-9 TGTGCCAGCAGCTTAGGTAGGGGGTTGTTGCAAGAGACCCAGTACTTC CASSLGRGLLQETQYF
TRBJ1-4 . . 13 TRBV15 TGTGCCACCCGATCGGGGGGAAGGGACATTTCGTTTTTT CATRSGGRDISFF
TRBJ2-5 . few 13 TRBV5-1 TGCGCCAGCAGCCACGGACAGCAAGAGACCCAGTACTTC CASSHGQQETQYF
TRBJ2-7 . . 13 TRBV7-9 TGTGCCAGCAGCGTCGACTGGGTTTACGAGCAGTACTTC CASSVDWVYEQYF
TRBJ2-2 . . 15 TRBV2 TGTGCCAGCAGTGACCCCAGGGTGAGCACCGGGGAGCTGTTTTTT CASSDPRVSTGELFF
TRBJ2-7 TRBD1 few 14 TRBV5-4 TGTGCCAGCAGCCCCCGGACAGGGCCAGACGAGCAGTACTTC CASSPRTGPDEQYF
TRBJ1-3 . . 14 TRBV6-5 TGTGCCAGCAGCGCCGGTAGGGGTGGAAACACCATATATTTT CASSAGRGGNTIYF
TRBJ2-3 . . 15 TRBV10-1 TGCGCCAGCAGTGATAAGGGGCATGGCACAGATACGCAGTATTTT CASSDKGHGTDTQYF
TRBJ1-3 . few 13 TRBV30 TGTGCCTGGAGTGCGAAGGGAGCAAACACCATATATTTT CAWSAKGANTIYF
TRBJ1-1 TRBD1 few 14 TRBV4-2 TGTGCCAGCAGCCAAGCAGGGGGCTTCTCTGAAGCTTTCTTT CASSQAGGFSEAFF
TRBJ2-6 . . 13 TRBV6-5 TGTGCCAGCAGTGCGGACAGACGAGGCGTCCTGACTTTC CASSADRRGVLTF
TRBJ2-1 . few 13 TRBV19 TGTGCCAGTAGTGGCCAATACGGGAATGAGCAGTTCTTC CASSGQYGNEQFF
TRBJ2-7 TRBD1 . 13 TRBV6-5 TGTGCCGGGCCCGGACAGGGCCACTACGAGCAGTACTTC CAGPGQGHYEQYF
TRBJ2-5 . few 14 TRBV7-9 TGTGCCAGCAGCTTTCCAGGGTCTCAAGAGACCCAGTACTTC CASSFPGSQETQYF
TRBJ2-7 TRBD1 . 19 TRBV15 TGTGCCACCAGCAGAGCTGAAATAAGTGGCCGGACAGGACCGTACGAGCAGTACTTC CATSRAEISGRTGPYEQYF
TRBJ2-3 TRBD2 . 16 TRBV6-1 TGTGCCAGCAGTGAAGGGCTAGCGGGGTCCACAGATACGCAGTATTTT CASSEGLAGSTDTQYF
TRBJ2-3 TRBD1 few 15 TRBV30 TGTGCCTGGAGTGCCGGGACAGGGGTCACAGATACGCAGTATTTT CAWSAGTGVTDTQYF
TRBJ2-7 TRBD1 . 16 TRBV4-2 TGTGCCAGCAGCCTATCGGACAGGGATCCCTCCTACGAGCAGTACTTC CASSLSDRDPSYEQYF
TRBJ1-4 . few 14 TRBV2 TGTGCCAGCAGAATTGACGGGGGTTTCGGAAAACTGTTTTTT CASRIDGGFGKLFF
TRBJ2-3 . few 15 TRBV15 TGTGCCACCAGCAGAGATCTGGCCAACACAGATACGCAGTATTTT CATSRDLANTDTQYF
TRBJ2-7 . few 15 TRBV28 TGTGCCAGCAGCCCACCCGGACAGACTTACTACGAGCAGTACTTC CASSPPGQTYYEQYF
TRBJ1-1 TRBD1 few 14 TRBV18 TGTGCCAGCTCACCCTACGGGACAGGGGTTGAAGCTTTCTTT CASSPYGTGVEAFF
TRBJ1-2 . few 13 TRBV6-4 TGTGCCAGCAGTGAGGGAGATAACTATGGCTACACCTTC CASSEGDNYGYTF
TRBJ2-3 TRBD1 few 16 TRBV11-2 TGTGCCAGCAGCTTAGTAGGCAGGGGGCTTGGAGATACGCAGTATTTT CASSLVGRGLGDTQYF
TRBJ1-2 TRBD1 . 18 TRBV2 TGTGCCAGCAGTGAAGCGCGAGGCCAGACAGGGGCTAACTATGGCTACACCTTC CASSEARGQTGANYGYTF
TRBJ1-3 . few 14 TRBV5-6 TGTGCCAGCAGCCGTCCTAGGCCCGAAGACACCATATATTTT CASSRPRPEDTIYF
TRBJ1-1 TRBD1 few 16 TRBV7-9 TGTGCCAGCAGCCCTCAGCGGACAGGCTTAGGCACTGAAGCTTTCTTT CASSPQRTGLGTEAFF
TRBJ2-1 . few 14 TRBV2 TGTGCCAGCAGTGGGGACGGGAGATACAATGAGCAGTTCTTC CASSGDGRYNEQFF
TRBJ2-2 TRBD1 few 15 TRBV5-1 TGCGCCAGCAGTTCCACCGGGACAGGGACCGGGGAGCTGTTTTTT CASSSTGTGTGELFF
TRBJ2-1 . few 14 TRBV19 TGTGCCAGTAGTTTCGGCCTAGTGTACAATGAGCAGTTCTTC CASSFGLVYNEQFF